The next 26 T cell receptor beta chains were all read from a single sample in a study of shared clonotypes between healthy human individuals. Sequenced by immunoSEQ multiplex PCR; TCRdb stores in-frame clones only, minus some. The sample records more than 2 million clones, roughly 94% being singletons. The source material was naive CD4+ T cells sorted from blood. Subset in this sample: CD45RA+ positively selected. The receptors stem from a man in his late teens or twenties in good health.

This chain connects TRBV5-6 to TRBJ1-1, with TRBD1 matching over 7 bases. This CDR3 contains 15 residues. After removal of 6 bases from V and 10 bases from J, the junction contained 18 bases not matched to a gene. Germline CDR1 is SGHDT and CDR2 is YYEEEE. The CDR3 is CASTGTGDAAIGAFF. The CDR3 nucleotides read TGTGCCAGCACCGGAACAGGGGATGCGGCAATCGGAGCTTTCTTT.

The chain has TRBV7-8 and TRBJ2-7, with a tentative D call TRBD1 (6 bases). Germline V lookup: CDR1 SGHVS, CDR2 FQNEAQ. Trimming removed 2 bases from V and 0 bases from J, with 11 bases in between. The CDR3 totals 15 residues. CDR3 amino acids: CASSLLTGSSYEQYF. CDR3 DNA: TGTGCCAGCAGCTTACTAACAGGGAGCTCCTACGAGCAGTACTTC. The full variable domain, its missing parts supplied by reference TRBV7-8 and TRBJ2-7, is GAGVSQSPRYKVAKRGQDVALRCDPISGHVSLFWYQQALGQGPEFLTYFQNEAQLDKSGLPSDRFFAERPEGSVSTLKIQRTQQEDSAVYLCASSLLTGSSYEQYFGPGTRLTVT.

J is TRBJ1-1 and V is TRBV18; maybe TRBD1 (5 bases). Germline V gives CDR1 KGHSH, CDR2 LQKENI. The V end was cut by 3 bases, the J end by 4 bases, with 12 bases between. CDR3 length: 14 residues. CDR3 DNA sequence: TGTGCCAGCTCACCCGCGACAGTTCGCACTGAAGCTTTCTTT. Translated, it gives CASSPATVRTEAFF.

The V call is TRBV2, the J call TRBJ1-5; possible D gene TRBD1, 5 bases. V dropped 5 bases and J dropped 3 bases, with 14 bases sitting between them. Germline assignment: CDR1 SNHLY and CDR2 FYNNEI. There are 15 residues in the CDR3. The CDR3 here is CASSRRGDSNQPQHF. The CDR3 DNA sequence: TGTGCCAGCAGTCGCCGGGGGGATTCCAATCAGCCCCAGCATTTT.

The rearrangement uses TRBV7-2 and TRBJ2-7; no firm D call. CDR1 and CDR2 (germline): SGHTA, FQGNSA. The CDR3 consists of 14 residues. The V and J ends lost 4 bases and 7 bases respectively, with 17 bases between them. CDR3 sequence reads: CASSSSSLVGEQYF. The CDR3 DNA is TGTGCCAGCAGCTCTTCGAGCCTCGTGGGTGAGCAGTACTTC.

V gene TRBV29-1 combines with J gene TRBJ2-3; 7 nucleotides align to TRBD2. The J segment lost 2 bases and the V segment lost 5 bases, leaving 4 bases of the junction unmatched. The CDR3 is 13 residues long. In germline, CDR1 is SQVTM, CDR2 ANQGSEA. The CDR3 spells CSVSGKITDTQYF. CDR3 sequence (DNA): TGCAGCGTTAGCGGGAAAATCACAGATACGCAGTATTTT.

The rearrangement links TRBV5-1 to TRBJ2-7; D not resolved. From germline, CDR1 is SGHRS and CDR2 YFSETQ. The V gene lost 0 bases and the J gene lost 2 bases, with 15 bases spanning the gap. This CDR3 has 16 residues. The CDR3 nucleotides are TGCGCCAGCAGCTTGGATGGTGCCGAAGGAACCTACGAGCAGTACTTC. This sequence encodes CASSLDGAEGTYEQYF.

The chain carries TRBV11-3 and TRBJ2-7; D ambiguous. The V gene's germline CDR1 is SGHNT and CDR2 YENEEA. The CDR3 totals 12 residues. Trimming left V 6 bases short and J 3 bases short, with 9 bases between. The CDR3 bases are TGTGCCAGCAGTTTTGACGGCTACGAGCAGTACTTC. Translation gives CASSFDGYEQYF.

V gene TRBV27 combines with J gene TRBJ2-7, with 9 bases aligning to TRBD2. The CDR3 covers 16 residues. The germline CDR1 and CDR2 sequences are MNHEY and SMNVEV (reference sequence). Trimming cost V 2 bases and J 1 base; bases outside gene matches: 6. CDR3 loop: CASSLGGTSHSYEQYF. The CDR3 coding sequence is TGTGCCAGCAGTTTAGGGGGGACTAGCCATTCCTACGAGCAGTACTTC.

The chain joins TRBV6-5 to TRBJ2-5, with 8 bases fitting TRBD2. V lost 5 bases, J lost 5 bases, and 7 bases stayed unmatched. The CDR3 sequence is 14 residues long. Germline V CDR1 and CDR2: MNHEY, SVGAGI. The DNA for the CDR3 is TGTGCCAGCAGTCGGGGACTAGATTCCGAGACCCAGTACTTC. Translated, it gives CASSRGLDSETQYF.

The chain is built from TRBV25-1 and TRBJ2-4, with D possibly matching TRBD1 (5 bases). The CDR3 runs to 17 residues. V was trimmed by 3 bases and J by 0 bases, leaving 15 bases between them. Germline assignment: CDR1 MGHDK and CDR2 SYGVNS. DNA of the CDR3: TGTGCCAGCAGTGAGGGGCGGACAACACTAGCCAAAAACATTCAGTACTTC. This translates into CASSEGRTTLAKNIQYF.

This clone was seen a single time. V is TRBV6-5 and J is TRBJ1-5, with 8 bases that match TRBD1. The CDR3 extends over 13 amino acids. Germline CDR1 and CDR2: MNHEY and SVGAGI. V dropped 9 bases and J dropped 4; count of bases not matched to a gene: 5. The CDR3 region has the DNA TGTGCCAGTGCGAGGACAGGGAATCAGCCCCAGCATTTT. It specifies CASARTGNQPQHF.

Of note for this clone: A much larger clone differs from this one at a single base, so this may be a read error. V usage is TRBV11-2 and J usage is TRBJ2-2; no definite D call. The CDR3 is 11 amino acids. CDR1 SGHAT and CDR2 FQNNGV come from the germline V gene. With 3 bases removed from V and 6 bases from J, the gap between germline ends came to 2 bases. CDR3 region: CASSFAGELFF. The CDR3 nucleotides read TGTGCCAGCAGCTTCGCCGGGGAGCTGTTTTTT. The variable domain in full, with the rest retrieved from reference TRBV11-2 and TRBJ2-2, is EAGVAQSPRYKIIEKRQSVAFWCNPISGHATLYWYQQILGQGPKLLIQFQNNGVVDDSQLPKDRFSAERLKGVDSTLKIQPAKLEDSAVYLCASSFAGELFFGEGSRLTVL.

V and J are TRBV28 and TRBJ1-5, with 9 bases identical to TRBD1. Germline V gene data show CDR1 as MDHEN and CDR2 as SYDVKM. V lost 6 bases to trimming and J lost 8 bases; unmatched junction nucleotides: 2. The CDR3 runs to 12 residues. CDR3 in DNA: TGTGCCAGCAGGGGACAGGGTGAGCCCCAGCATTTT. It encodes CASRGQGEPQHF.

V and J are TRBV19 and TRBJ1-3; 8 bases align to TRBD1. The CDR3 totals 17 residues. The J segment lost 1 base and the V segment lost 3 bases, leaving 8 bases of the junction unmatched. Germline lookup yields CDR1 LNHDA and CDR2 SQIVND (reference sequence). CDR3 amino acids: CASSIWQGAISGNTIYF. CDR3 sequence (DNA): TGTGCCAGTAGTATCTGGCAGGGGGCTATTTCTGGAAACACCATATATTTT.

The rearrangement uses TRBV6-5 and TRBJ2-3; possibly TRBD1 for D (5 bases). The CDR3 contains 15 residues. Per the germline V gene, CDR1 is MNHEY and CDR2 is SVGAGI. V was trimmed by 2 bases and J by 0 bases, leaving 9 bases between them. The CDR3: CASSYQGLSTDTQYF. The CDR3 DNA sequence: TGTGCCAGCAGTTACCAGGGCCTGAGCACAGATACGCAGTATTTT.

This rearrangement joins TRBV28 to TRBJ2-5; the D is unclear. The germline CDR1 and CDR2 sequences are MDHEN and SYDVKM. The V end was cut by 6 bases, the J end by 12 bases, with 17 bases between. This CDR3 has 12 amino acids. In DNA form, the CDR3 reads TGTGCCAGCAGCCCAGTCCGTACAACTAAGTACTTC. Amino acids: CASSPVRTTKYF.

This rearrangement joins TRBV6-5 to TRBJ2-1; D unclear. The CDR3 is made up of 15 amino acids. Per the germline V gene, CDR1 is MNHEY and CDR2 is SVGAGI. V lost 7 bases, J lost 2 bases, and 15 bases lay in between. The CDR3 nucleotides are TGTGCCAGCAATATAAGAGCGTCAGCCTACAATGAGCAGTTCTTC. Encoded protein: CASNIRASAYNEQFF.

The CDR3 loop is CASSPGPLRSYEQYF. CDR3 coding DNA: TGCGCCAGCAGCCCCGGCCCCCTTAGGTCCTACGAGCAGTACTTC. The chain employs TRBV5-1 and TRBJ2-7; D not resolved. The CDR3 has 15 amino acids. Germline CDR1 reads SGHRS; CDR2 reads YFSETQ. The V end was cut by 4 bases, the J end by 1 base, with 15 bases between. Based on the CDR3 plus reference TRBV5-1 and TRBJ2-7, the full variable domain is KAGVTQTPRYLIKTRGQQVTLSCSPISGHRSVSWYQQTPGQGLQFLFEYFSETQRNKGNFPGRFSGRQFSNSRSEMNVSTLELGDSALYLCASSPGPLRSYEQYFGPGTRLTVT.

A word on this clone: This may arise from a read error, as a much more abundant clone is one base away. This same CDR3 is encoded by further DNA sequences in the sample. The chain joins TRBV15 to TRBJ2-7; weak D call: TRBD1 (5 bases). CDR3 length: 13 amino acids. V was shortened by 0 bases and J by 4 bases, with 7 bases between the two germline ends. Germline V gene lookup returns CDR1 LNHNV and CDR2 YYDKDF (reference sequence). The CDR3 nucleotides are TGTGCCACCAGCAGAGATAAGGGGTACGAGCAGTACTTC. This gives the protein CATSRDKGYEQYF.

DNA for the CDR3: TGTGCCAGCAGGGGACAGGACGTCGGGGAGCTGTTTTTT. Protein product: CASRGQDVGELFF. The chain couples TRBV2 to TRBJ2-2, with 8 bases matching TRBD1. CDR1 and CDR2 from the germline V gene are SNHLY and FYNNEI. Trimming cost V 6 bases and J 7 bases; bases outside gene matches: 4. This CDR3 is 13 amino acids long.

A word on this clone: Other DNA sequences in this sample translate to the same CDR3. The chain recombines TRBV27 with TRBJ1-5; 10 nucleotides align to TRBD1. The CDR3 has 14 residues. With V trimmed by 5 bases and J by 5 bases, 3 bases remained unmatched. The germline V gene encodes CDR1 MNHEY and CDR2 SMNVEV (reference sequence). In DNA form, the CDR3 reads TGTGCCAGCAGTCGGGACAGGGGCGATCAGCCCCAGCATTTT. Protein: CASSRDRGDQPQHF.

The chain links TRBV19 to TRBJ1-5; D possibly corresponds to TRBD1 (6 bases). The V gene lost 6 bases and the J gene lost 0 bases, with 12 bases spanning the gap. The length of the CDR3 is 15 residues. Germline V gene lookup returns CDR1 LNHDA and CDR2 SQIVND (reference sequence). The CDR3 is CASSRGRGSNQPQHF. CDR3 DNA sequence: TGTGCCAGTAGCCGAGGCAGGGGTAGCAATCAGCCCCAGCATTTT. Complete variable domain (other parts from reference TRBV19 and TRBJ1-5): DGGITQSPKYLFRKEGQNVTLSCEQNLNHDAMYWYRQDPGQGLRLIYYSQIVNDFQKGDIAEGYSVSREKKESFPLTVTSAQKNPTAFYLCASSRGRGSNQPQHFGDGTRLSIL.

The gene calls are TRBV11-2 and TRBJ2-2, with 8 bases matching TRBD1. Per germline, CDR1 SGHAT and CDR2 FQNNGV. V lost 5 bases and J lost 3; bases outside the gene matches: 5. The CDR3 is 15 amino acids. This CDR3 reads CASSADRGHTGELFF. The CDR3, as DNA: TGTGCCAGCAGCGCCGACAGGGGACACACCGGGGAGCTGTTTTTT.

The table lists this clone with a count of one. Other nucleotide sequences in the sample specify the same CDR3. The chain couples TRBV7-9 to TRBJ2-7, with a weak D call TRBD1 (6 bases). Germline V gene lookup returns CDR1 SEHNR and CDR2 FQNEAQ (reference sequence). Between the trimmed V and J ends, which lost 2 bases and 0 bases, there was a span of 11 bases. The CDR3 is 15 amino acids. CDR3 residues: CASSLRDRSSYEQYF. CDR3 in DNA: TGTGCCAGCAGCTTAAGAGACAGGAGCTCCTACGAGCAGTACTTC.

The J gene is TRBJ2-7, the V gene TRBV4-1, with D perhaps being TRBD1 or TRBD2 (6 bases each). Looked up from germline, CDR1 is MGHRA and CDR2 is YSYEKL. The V gene lost 0 bases and the J gene lost 9 bases, with 12 bases spanning the gap. The CDR3 is 13 amino acids. CDR3 protein: CASSQDPGGGQYF. The CDR3 DNA sequence: TGCGCCAGCAGCCAAGATCCCGGGGGCGGGCAGTACTTC.